Listed below are T cell receptor beta chains from one sample, sequenced in a study of cytomegalovirus exposure and HLA in healthy donors. The method was immunoSEQ multiplex PCR; TCRdb's version includes in-frame clones alone and lacks a portion of them. Its table records 220,000 or so clones. Specimen: PBMCs. The source of these receptors is a girl aged 2 to 9 in good health and CMV-seropositive. The CDR3 runs from the conserved cysteine through the conserved F or W. The D gene is left open where the match is weak.

j_gene | v_gene | d_gene | CDR3aa | CDR3nt
TRBJ2-1 | TRBV7-9 | TRBD2 | CASSPTLAGSYNEQFF | TGTGCCAGCAGCCCGACCTTAGCGGGTTCCTACAATGAGCAGTTCTTC
TRBJ2-2 | TRBV7-8 | TRBD1 | CASSPWTGGDTGELFF | TGTGCCAGCAGTCCTTGGACAGGGGGTGATACCGGGGAGCTGTTTTTT
TRBJ2-3 | TRBV7-3 | . | CASSRLSGTDTQYF | TGTGCCAGCAGTAGACTGTCTGGCACAGATACGCAGTATTTT
TRBJ2-3 | TRBV21-1 | . | CASSLQTSAARWSQYF | TGTGCCAGCAGCCTTCAGACTAGCGCCGCTAGGTGGTCGCAGTATTTT
TRBJ1-1 | TRBV28 | . | CASNSIVINTEAFF | TGTGCCAGCAACTCTATTGTGATAAACACTGAAGCTTTCTTT
TRBJ2-7 | TRBV2 | . | CASSDSYEQYF | TGTGCCAGCAGTGATTCGTACGAGCAGTACTTC
TRBJ2-7 | TRBV10-3 | TRBD2 | CAISEGLAGNEQYF | TGTGCCATCAGTGAGGGGCTAGCGGGAAACGAGCAGTACTTC
TRBJ2-1 | TRBV11-2 | TRBD1 | CASSSRDRVRDEQFF | TGTGCCAGCAGCTCCCGGGACAGGGTTCGGGATGAGCAGTTCTTC
TRBJ2-7 | TRBV28 | . | CASTKSDSLGYEQYF | TGTGCCAGCACAAAATCAGACAGTTTGGGCTACGAGCAGTACTTC
TRBJ2-7 | TRBV15 | TRBD1 | CATSPRRTGPEDEQYF | TGTGCCACCAGCCCCCGACGGACAGGCCCTGAGGACGAGCAGTACTTC
TRBJ2-2 | TRBV5-5 | . | CASSFRPGSGNTGELFF | TGTGCCAGCAGCTTTAGACCAGGTTCAGGTAACACCGGGGAGCTGTTTTTT
TRBJ1-3 | TRBV28 | . | CASSTQAGNTIYF | TGTGCCAGCAGTACGCAGGCTGGAAACACCATATATTTT
TRBJ2-1 | TRBV13 | TRBD2 | CASGTRGYNEQFF | TGTGCCAGTGGGACTAGGGGGTACAATGAGCAGTTCTTC
TRBJ1-1 | TRBV7-9 | . | CASQKGTEAFF | TGTGCCAGCCAAAAGGGGACTGAAGCTTTCTTT
TRBJ2-2 | TRBV2 | . | CASRIDRRYAGELFF | TGTGCCAGCAGGATCGACAGGCGCTACGCCGGGGAGCTGTTTTTT
TRBJ1-2 | TRBV27 | . | CASSRAGGFNYGYTF | TGTGCCAGCAGCCGTGCGGGGGGGTTTAACTATGGCTACACCTTC
TRBJ1-1 | TRBV7-8 | . | CASSLRTMNTEAFF | TGTGCCAGCAGTCTCAGGACTATGAACACTGAAGCTTTCTTT
TRBJ1-6 | TRBV19 | TRBD1 | CASSVQGDESPLHF | TGTGCCAGTAGTGTACAGGGGGACGAATCACCCCTCCACTTT
TRBJ2-7 | TRBV27 | . | CASSLHRSTKSSYEQYF | TGTGCCAGCAGTTTACATCGTTCCACGAAGAGCTCCTACGAGCAGTACTTC
TRBJ2-6 | TRBV27 | TRBD1 | CASTRGQGGSGANVLTF | TGTGCCAGCACCCGCGGACAGGGCGGGTCTGGGGCCAACGTCCTGACTTTC
TRBJ1-1 | TRBV2 | . | CASSPHGGKNTEAFF | TGTGCCAGCAGTCCCCACGGAGGCAAGAACACTGAAGCTTTCTTT
TRBJ2-2 | TRBV9 | . | CASSSQGGVWTGELFF | TGTGCCAGCAGCTCCCAGGGCGGGGTGTGGACCGGGGAGCTGTTTTTT
TRBJ2-3 | TRBV28 | . | CASTPQGKGTDTQYF | TGTGCCAGCACGCCACAGGGAAAAGGAACAGATACGCAGTATTTT
TRBJ1-5 | TRBV6-1 | . | CASSELAGGGNQPQHF | TGTGCCAGCAGTGAATTAGCGGGGGGAGGCAATCAGCCCCAGCATTTT
TRBJ1-2 | TRBV6-1 | . | CASSEDSYGYTF | TGTGCCAGCAGTGAAGATAGCTATGGCTACACCTTC
TRBJ1-1 | TRBV10-2 | . | CASSDLPGAGNTEAFF | TGCGCCAGCAGTGACCTCCCAGGGGCGGGGAACACTGAAGCTTTCTTT
TRBJ2-7 | TRBV5-1 | TRBD2 | CASSLETSGTSSYEQYF | TGCGCCAGCAGCTTGGAGACCAGCGGGACTAGCTCCTACGAGCAGTACTTC
TRBJ2-7 | TRBV28 | . | CASSSHPGGGEQYF | TGTGCCAGCAGTAGCCACCCTGGAGGTGGTGAGCAGTACTTC
TRBJ2-7 | TRBV27 | TRBD2 | CASSLRGTSGRSHEQYF | TGTGCCAGCAGTTTGCGCGGGACTAGCGGGAGGTCCCACGAGCAGTACTTC
TRBJ2-1 | TRBV18 | TRBD2 | CASSSGLAGWGNEQFF | TGTGCCAGCTCATCGGGACTAGCGGGATGGGGGAATGAGCAGTTCTTC
TRBJ1-5 | TRBV5-6 | . | CASSLDGGVSNQPQHF | TGTGCCAGCAGCTTGGACGGGGGGGTTTCCAATCAGCCCCAGCATTTT
TRBJ1-1 | TRBV28 | TRBD1 | CASRTGGLNTEAFF | TGTGCCAGCAGGACAGGGGGCTTGAACACTGAAGCTTTCTTT
TRBJ2-3 | TRBV9 | TRBD2 | CASSRSGRDGTDTQYF | TGTGCCAGCAGTCGTAGCGGGAGGGACGGCACAGATACGCAGTATTTT
TRBJ2-7 | TRBV27 | . | CASSLSSRGYEQYF | TGTGCCAGCAGTTTATCGAGCAGGGGCTACGAGCAGTACTTC
TRBJ1-5 | TRBV28 | . | CASSSILGVGGQGPSNQPQHF | TGTGCCAGCAGTTCAATCCTGGGGGTGGGAGGGCAGGGCCCTAGCAATCAGCCCCAGCATTTT
TRBJ2-1 | TRBV10-1 | . | CASSESGRGSSYNEQFF | TGCGCCAGCAGTGAGTCGGGAAGGGGAAGCTCCTACAATGAGCAGTTCTTC
TRBJ2-5 | TRBV7-8 | . | CASSVQQQETQYF | TGTGCCAGCAGCGTACAGCAACAAGAGACCCAGTACTTC
TRBJ2-3 | TRBV27 | . | CASSSVAVGRDTQYF | TGTGCCAGCAGTTCGGTGGCAGTGGGCCGAGATACGCAGTATTTT
TRBJ1-1 | TRBV7-9 | TRBD1 | CASSRPGQQRSEAFF | TGTGCCAGCAGTCGGCCGGGACAGCAAAGGTCTGAAGCTTTCTTT
TRBJ1-2 | TRBV2 | TRBD1 | CASKDTGAVHGYTF | TGTGCCAGCAAGGACACAGGGGCTGTTCATGGCTACACCTTC
TRBJ1-3 | TRBV2 | . | CASTGGPKGSGNTIYF | TGTGCCAGCACTGGGGGCCCCAAGGGCTCTGGAAACACCATATATTTT
TRBJ2-7 | TRBV28 | TRBD1 | CATTGTGPYEQYF | TGTGCCACAACCGGGACAGGACCCTACGAGCAGTACTTC
TRBJ1-1 | TRBV4-1 | . | CASSLQTGLNTEAFF | TGCGCCAGCAGCCTACAAACGGGACTTAACACTGAAGCTTTCTTT
TRBJ2-5 | TRBV6-5 | . | CASSYGGQETQYF | TGTGCCAGCAGTTACGGGGGGCAAGAGACCCAGTACTTC
TRBJ1-2 | TRBV6-5 | . | CASSPDSPNYGYTF | TGTGCCAGCAGCCCGGACAGCCCTAACTATGGCTACACCTTC
TRBJ2-3 | TRBV28 | TRBD1 | CASSFGTVTDTQYF | TGTGCCAGCAGTTTCGGGACAGTCACAGATACGCAGTATTTT
TRBJ2-1 | TRBV28 | TRBD2 | CASSPSSGRFGRSYNEQFF | TGTGCCAGCAGCCCCTCTAGCGGGAGGTTCGGACGGTCTTACAATGAGCAGTTCTTC
TRBJ1-5 | TRBV18 | . | CASSLKGGPDQPQHF | TGTGCCAGCTCGCTTAAGGGAGGCCCTGATCAGCCCCAGCATTTT
TRBJ2-2 | TRBV7-6 | . | CASSSPSGTNTGELFF | TGTGCCAGCAGCTCGCCCTCAGGCACGAACACCGGGGAGCTGTTTTTT
TRBJ2-5 | TRBV4-2 | TRBD2 | CASSQVEVRREGQYF | TGTGCCAGCAGCCAAGTCGAAGTAAGGCGGGAGGGGCAGTACTTC
TRBJ2-3 | TRBV5-1 | TRBD2 | CASSLDSGRVDTQYF | TGCGCCAGCAGCTTGGATAGCGGGAGGGTGGATACGCAGTATTTT
TRBJ1-2 | TRBV19 | . | CASSTGVGYTF | TGTGCCAGTAGTACAGGGGTAGGCTACACCTTC
TRBJ1-4 | TRBV10-3 | TRBD1 | CAINSWDRGEKLFF | TGTGCCATCAATTCGTGGGACAGGGGAGAAAAACTGTTTTTT
TRBJ2-5 | TRBV13 | TRBD2 | CASSLGSSGQETQYF | TGTGCCAGCAGCTTAGGGTCTAGCGGCCAAGAGACCCAGTACTTC
TRBJ2-1 | TRBV27 | TRBD1 | CASSSGTGQFF | TGTGCCAGCAGTTCCGGGACAGGGCAGTTCTTC